Each of the 30 T cell receptor beta chains below was sequenced from the same sample in a study of cytomegalovirus exposure and HLA in healthy donors. The PCR had 60 Vbeta and 13 Jbeta primers. Clones were sequenced by immunoSEQ multiplex PCR, and TCRdb holds only the in-frame ones, with some missing. This table has about 140,000 clones, approximately 82% appearing once. Sequencing used PBMCs. The origin of the receptors is a man between 25 and 39 years old in good health and CMV-seropositive.

The V call is TRBV6-5, the J call TRBJ2-7, with D unclear. Deletions cut 7 bases from V and 1 base from J, with 11 bases between. From germline, CDR1 is MNHEY and CDR2 SVGAGI. The CDR3 spans 13 residues. The CDR3 coding sequence is TGTGCCAGCATCAGCTGGCGGTCCTACGAGCAGTACTTC. The encoded protein is CASISWRSYEQYF.

This clone was seen a single time. CDR3 nucleotides: TGTGCCAGCAGACCACTCTGGGGCAATGAAAAACTGTTTTTT. The encoded protein is CASRPLWGNEKLFF. V and J are TRBV11-2 and TRBJ1-4; the D gene is possibly TRBD1 (5 bases). The ends were cut back, 6 bases at V and 5 bases at J, with 13 bases in the middle. From germline, CDR1 is SGHAT and CDR2 FQNNGV. The CDR3 extends over 14 amino acids.

This clone was seen once. V gene TRBV21-1 combines with J gene TRBJ1-5; no check of the table's D call, TRBD1, against the DNA was made. TRBV21-1 represents a pseudogene. This CDR3 comprises 19 residues. CDR3 amino acids: CASSQRGGQGTYSNQPQHF. In DNA form, the CDR3 reads TGTGCCAGCAGCCAAAGGGGGGGACAGGGGACATATAGCAATCAGCCCCAGCATTTT.

This clone was counted once. The rearrangement joins TRBV28 to TRBJ1-3; 8 bases map to TRBD1. The CDR3 consists of 15 residues. V lost 5 bases, J lost 1 base, and 4 bases stayed unmatched. From germline, CDR1 is MDHEN and CDR2 SYDVKM. The CDR3 DNA sequence: TGTGCCAGCAGTCCAGGGGGCATGTCTGGAAACACCATATATTTT. It encodes CASSPGGMSGNTIYF. Full variable domain (remainder filled in from reference TRBV28 and TRBJ1-3): DVKVTQSSRYLVKRTGEKVFLECVQDMDHENMFWYRQDPGLGLRLIYFSYDVKMKEKGDIPEGYSVSREKKERFSLILESASTNQTSMYLCASSPGGMSGNTIYFGEGSWLTVV.

The J gene is TRBJ2-7, the V gene TRBV27; a weak D match, TRBD1 (6 bases). CDR1 is MNHEY, CDR2 SMNVEV, per germline (reference sequence). This CDR3 has 14 amino acids. V dropped 8 bases and J dropped 0 bases, with 14 bases sitting between them. Here the CDR3 reads CASAGTRLSYEQYF. The CDR3, as DNA: TGTGCCAGCGCCGGGACAAGGCTCTCCTACGAGCAGTACTTC.

This rearrangement joins TRBV7-8 to TRBJ1-5, with D uncertain. The CDR3 runs to 16 residues. V was trimmed by 7 bases and J by 0 bases, leaving 16 bases between them. Germline V CDR1 and CDR2: SGHVS, FQNEAQ. The CDR3 loop is CASTPGSVSSNQPQHF. In nucleotides, the CDR3 is TGTGCCAGCACCCCGGGGAGCGTTTCTAGCAATCAGCCCCAGCATTTT.

The V and J genes are TRBV10-3 and TRBJ2-2; TRBD2 aligns across 7 bases. The CDR3 spans 14 residues. Germline values: CDR1 ENHRY, CDR2 SYGVKD. Trimming took 5 bases from V and 6 from J; bases not matched to a gene: 6. CDR3 nucleotide sequence: TGTGCCATCAGTAACCGTGGGGGGGCCGGGGAGCTGTTTTTT. It is translated as CAISNRGGAGELFF.

The V and J genes are TRBV6-5 and TRBJ2-3; no clear D. Looked up from germline, CDR1 is MNHEY and CDR2 is SVGAGI. V gave up 0 bases and J gave up 7 bases, with 2 bases separating them. There are 11 residues in the CDR3. In DNA, the CDR3 is TGTGCCAGCAGTTACTCCAATACGCAGTATTTT. It encodes CASSYSNTQYF.

This clone was seen only a few times. This chain links TRBV7-2 with TRBJ1-5; TRBD1 might be the D (6 bases). Trimming cost V 5 bases and J 3 bases, with 11 bases left between them. The CDR3 spans 14 residues. Germline CDR1 and CDR2: SGHTA and FQGNSA. CDR3 nucleotides: TGTGCCAGCAGCAAGGGGACAAACAATCAGCCCCAGCATTTT. Amino acid sequence: CASSKGTNNQPQHF. The full variable domain, completed using reference TRBV7-2 and TRBJ1-5, is GAGVSQSPSNKVTEKGKDVELRCDPISGHTALYWYRQSLGQGLEFLIYFQGNSAPDKSGLPSDRFSAERTGGSVSTLTIQRTQQEDSAVYLCASSKGTNNQPQHFGDGTRLSIL.

This clone appeared once. This sequence joins TRBV7-2 and TRBJ1-5; 7 nucleotides line up with TRBD1. J was trimmed by 5 bases and V by 5 bases; bases with no gene match: 9. Germline lookup yields CDR1 SGHTA and CDR2 FQGNSA. The CDR3 consists of 15 residues. Here the CDR3 reads CASSLGTVGHQPQHF. The CDR3 DNA reads as TGTGCCAGCAGCCTAGGGACAGTCGGACATCAGCCCCAGCATTTT.

The chain recombines TRBV5-6 with TRBJ2-5; D is possibly TRBD2 (6 bases). The DNA end favors TRBJ2-7, so the J call may be wrong. CDR3 length: 15 amino acids. Germline loops: CDR1 SGHDT, CDR2 YYEEEE. The CDR3 coding sequence is TGTGCCAGCAGGGTTACCGGGGGAGCGACCTACGAGCAGTACTTC. Amino acids: CASRVTGGATYEQYF.

As for this clone: Germline and junction disagree at one end, which may indicate a read error. The chain carries TRBV30 and TRBJ1-5, with no clear D. This CDR3 spans 13 amino acids. Per germline, CDR1 GTSNPN and CDR2 SVGIG (reference sequence). The CDR3 DNA is TGTGCTTGGACCCGACATCTCAATCAGCCCCAGCATTTT. Translated, it gives CAWTRHLNQPQHF.

This clone occurred once. The J gene is TRBJ2-5, the V gene TRBV6-4, with 10 bases matching TRBD2. Looked up from germline, CDR1 is MRHNA and CDR2 is SNTAGT. With V trimmed by 9 bases and J by 2 bases, 9 bases remained unmatched. The CDR3 loop spans 15 amino acids. CDR3 sequence: CARKGGSGGQETQYF. The CDR3 nucleotides are TGTGCCAGAAAAGGTGGTAGCGGGGGGCAAGAGACCCAGTACTTC.

The V and J genes are TRBV11-2 and TRBJ2-7, with a weak D call TRBD1 (6 bases). Germline V gene data show CDR1 as SGHAT and CDR2 as FQNNGV. V was cut by 2 bases and J by 2 bases, with 10 bases left in between. The CDR3 spans 14 residues. The CDR3 DNA reads as TGTGCCAGCAGCTTAACCAGGGGCCCCTACGAGCAGTACTTC. Amino acid sequence: CASSLTRGPYEQYF.

The chain has TRBV28 and TRBJ2-5; no clear D. The CDR3 totals 14 residues. Deletions cut 3 bases from V and 1 base from J, with 9 bases between. Germline-derived CDR1 and CDR2 are MDHEN and SYDVKM. CDR3 DNA: TGTGCCAGCAGTTTCCCAGCGCCCCAAGAGACCCAGTACTTC. This gives the protein CASSFPAPQETQYF.

The rearrangement joins TRBV7-2 to TRBJ2-4, with 9 positions matching TRBD1. The CDR3 spans 14 residues. Germline V gene lookup returns CDR1 SGHTA and CDR2 FQGNSA. Trimming removed 4 bases from V and 6 bases from J; junction bases left unmatched: 4. The CDR3 sequence is CASSSDRGRNIQYF. DNA for the CDR3: TGTGCCAGCAGCTCCGACAGGGGGAGAAACATTCAGTACTTC.

J is TRBJ1-2 and V is TRBV28; D might be TRBD1 (5 bases). Germline lookup yields CDR1 MDHEN and CDR2 SYDVKM. The CDR3 is 13 amino acids. Trimming took 7 bases from V and 7 from J, leaving 16 bases between them. CDR3 residues: CASTPPRVAGYTF. The CDR3 DNA follows: TGTGCCAGCACTCCCCCCAGGGTGGCTGGCTACACCTTC.

The chain links TRBV28 to TRBJ1-1; the D gene is possibly TRBD1 (6 bases). CDR1 is MDHEN and CDR2 is SYDVKM in the germline V gene. This CDR3 region has 14 residues. The ends were cut back, 4 bases at V and 1 base at J, with 10 bases in the middle. The CDR3 DNA reads TGTGCCAGCAGTTCTAGGGGGTGGAACACTGAAGCTTTCTTT. Translated, it gives CASSSRGWNTEAFF. The whole variable domain, remainder taken from reference TRBV28 and TRBJ1-1, is DVKVTQSSRYLVKRTGEKVFLECVQDMDHENMFWYRQDPGLGLRLIYFSYDVKMKEKGDIPEGYSVSREKKERFSLILESASTNQTSMYLCASSSRGWNTEAFFGQGTRLTVV.

V gene TRBV7-8 combines with J gene TRBJ2-1; a weak D match, TRBD2 (6 bases). The germline V and J ends were trimmed by 5 bases and 4 bases, with 15 bases remaining between them. Germline V gene lookup returns CDR1 SGHVS and CDR2 FQNEAQ. This CDR3 is built from 15 residues. The CDR3 coding sequence is TGTGCCAGCAGCGCCTCGGGACTTCATTACAATGAGCAGTTCTTC. The encoded protein is CASSASGLHYNEQFF.

The chain joins TRBV30 to TRBJ2-7; D is unresolved. The germline V gene has CDR1 GTSNPN and CDR2 SVGIG (reference sequence). V gave up 0 bases and J gave up 2 bases, with 11 bases separating them. This CDR3 region has 14 residues. This chain's CDR3 is CAWSVQRRPYEQYF. The CDR3 nucleotides read TGTGCCTGGAGTGTACAGAGACGCCCCTACGAGCAGTACTTC.

This chain links TRBV15 with TRBJ2-7; TRBD1 is a possible D gene (6 bases). The CDR3 loop spans 15 amino acids. Germline CDR1 is LNHNV and CDR2 is YYDKDF (reference sequence). V was shortened by 0 bases and J by 3 bases, with 12 bases between the two germline ends. The CDR3 region has the DNA TGTGCCACCAGCAGAGATCTGGGGGCGAGCTACGAGCAGTACTTC. This encodes CATSRDLGASYEQYF.

The gene calls are TRBV5-1 and TRBJ2-1, with D unresolved. Between the trimmed V and J ends, which lost 0 bases and 4 bases, there was a span of 11 bases. The CDR3 sequence is 15 residues long. CDR1 and CDR2 (germline): SGHRS, YFSETQ. This chain's CDR3 is CASSLGASIYNEQFF. The CDR3, as DNA: TGCGCCAGCAGCTTGGGGGCCAGTATTTACAATGAGCAGTTCTTC.

The V and J genes are TRBV29-1 and TRBJ1-5, with 8 bases fitting TRBD1. CDR3 size: 18 residues. J was trimmed by 5 bases and V by 2 bases; bases with no gene match: 17. From germline, CDR1 is SQVTM and CDR2 ANQGSEA. The CDR3: CSVERLWQGAPRDQPQHF. For the CDR3, the DNA is TGCAGCGTTGAACGTCTTTGGCAGGGGGCCCCAAGGGATCAGCCCCAGCATTTT.

The chain combines TRBV18 with TRBJ1-5; 9 bases align to TRBD1. The CDR3 covers 16 residues. V lost 6 bases to trimming and J lost 5 bases; unmatched junction nucleotides: 11. The germline V gene has CDR1 KGHSH and CDR2 LQKENI. The CDR3 loop is CASSPPGQGPDQPQHF. DNA of the CDR3: TGTGCCAGCTCTCCCCCGGGACAGGGCCCAGATCAGCCCCAGCATTTT. Using reference TRBV18 and TRBJ1-5 for the parts outside the CDR3, the full variable domain is NAGVMQNPRHLVRRRGQEARLRCSPMKGHSHVYWYRQLPEEGLKFMVYLQKENIIDESGMPKERFSAEFPKEGPSILRIQQVVRGDSAAYFCASSPPGQGPDQPQHFGDGTRLSIL.

The genes are TRBV5-4 and TRBJ2-7; D might be TRBD1 (5 bases). The CDR3 loop spans 15 amino acids. Germline V CDR1 and CDR2: SGHNT, YYREEE (reference sequence). V lost 8 bases, J lost 2 bases, and 20 bases lay in between. CDR3 DNA: TGTGCCAGTGAACCCGATGCACAGGCCCCCTACGAGCAGTACTTC. It is translated as CASEPDAQAPYEQYF.

The chain is built from TRBV2 and TRBJ1-1; 8 bases are shared with TRBD1. The CDR3 is 14 residues long. Germline loops: CDR1 SNHLY, CDR2 FYNNEI. Unmatched junction bases numbered 7, after V lost 6 bases and J lost 4 bases. CDR3 protein: CASRMTGVSTEAFF. The CDR3, as DNA: TGTGCCAGCAGAATGACAGGGGTAAGCACTGAAGCTTTCTTT.

This clone was found once. V and J are TRBV7-2 and TRBJ2-7; 7 nucleotides align to TRBD1. In germline, CDR1 is SGHTA, CDR2 FQGNSA. The CDR3 length is 15 residues. The ends lost 1 base at V and 3 bases at J; junction bases unmatched: 6. The CDR3 DNA reads TGTGCCAGCAGCTTAGGGGACAGATTTATCTACGAGCAGTACTTC. It specifies CASSLGDRFIYEQYF.

This clone was seen more than once but under ten times. The chain recombines TRBV18 with TRBJ1-5; D gene ambiguous. Germline assignment: CDR1 KGHSH and CDR2 LQKENI. CDR3 length: 17 amino acids. The V and J ends lost 4 bases and 1 base respectively, with 17 bases between them. For the CDR3, the DNA is TGTGCCAGCTCACTAGTTGGACTCTCAAGGAGCAATCAGCCCCAGCATTTT. Translating gives CASSLVGLSRSNQPQHF.

This clone was seen a single time. The rearrangement links TRBV6-1 to TRBJ2-7; TRBD1 agrees at 8 bases. The CDR3 loop spans 15 amino acids. Germline CDR1 MNHNS, CDR2 SASEGT. V trimming: 0 bases; J trimming: 4 bases; junction bases outside the gene matches: 5. CDR3 bases: TGTGCCAGCAGTGAAGCCAGGGGGCTTAGGTACGAGCAGTACTTC. This sequence encodes CASSEARGLRYEQYF.

The V gene is TRBV27, the J gene TRBJ2-2; 7 nucleotides match TRBD2. Germline trimming cut 7 bases from V and 1 base from J; bases unmatched to any gene: 12. CDR1 is MNHEY and CDR2 is SMNVEV in the germline V gene (reference sequence). The CDR3 spans 17 residues. The CDR3 protein is CASIPGRSGLNTGELFF. The CDR3 nucleotides read TGTGCCAGCATCCCAGGGCGTAGCGGGTTGAACACCGGGGAGCTGTTTTTT.